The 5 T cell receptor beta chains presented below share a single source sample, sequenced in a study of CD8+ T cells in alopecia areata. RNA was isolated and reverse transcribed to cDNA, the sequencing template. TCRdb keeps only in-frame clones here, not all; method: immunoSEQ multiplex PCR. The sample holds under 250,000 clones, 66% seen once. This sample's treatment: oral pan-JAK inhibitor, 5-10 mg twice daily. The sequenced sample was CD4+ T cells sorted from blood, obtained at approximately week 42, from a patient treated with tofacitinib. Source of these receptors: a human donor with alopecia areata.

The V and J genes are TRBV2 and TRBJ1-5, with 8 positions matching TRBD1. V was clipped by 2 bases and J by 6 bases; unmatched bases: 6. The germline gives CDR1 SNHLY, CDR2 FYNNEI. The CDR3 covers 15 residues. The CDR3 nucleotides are TGTGCCAGCAGTGAAACGCAGGGGGCGAGTCAGCCCCAGCATTTT. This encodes CASSETQGASQPQHF.

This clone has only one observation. In DNA form, the CDR3 reads TGCAGCGTTGAAGTCCCTCAATCTTTATTGAACACTGAAGCTTTCTTT. It encodes CSVEVPQSLLNTEAFF. The chain uses TRBV29-1 and TRBJ1-1; D remains ambiguous. Germline V gene data show CDR1 as SQVTM and CDR2 as ANQGSEA. Trimming took off 1 base at V and 0 bases at J, with 15 bases between the two ends. The CDR3 spans 16 residues. The whole variable domain, remainder taken from reference TRBV29-1 and TRBJ1-1, is SAVISQKPSRDICQRGTSLTIQCQVDSQVTMMFWYRQQPGQSLTLIATANQGSEATYESGFVIDKFPISRPNLTFSTLTVSNMSPEDSSIYLCSVEVPQSLLNTEAFFGQGTRLTVV.

The CDR3 sequence: CASSRQPQGNQPQHF. In DNA, the CDR3 is TGCGCCAGCAGCCGTCAGCCCCAGGGGAACCAGCCCCAGCATTTT. This chain joins TRBV4-3 and TRBJ1-5; D possibly corresponds to TRBD1 (6 bases). Trimming removed 4 bases at V and 7 bases at J, with 17 bases between. The CDR3 runs to 15 residues. Per germline, CDR1 LGHNA and CDR2 YSLEER.

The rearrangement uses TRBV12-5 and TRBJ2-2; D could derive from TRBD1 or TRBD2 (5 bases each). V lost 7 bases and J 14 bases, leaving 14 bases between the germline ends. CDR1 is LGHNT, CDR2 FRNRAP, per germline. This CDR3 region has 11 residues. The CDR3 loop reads CASAPGLGLFF. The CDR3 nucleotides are TGTGCTAGTGCCCCGGGGCTCGGCCTGTTTTTT.

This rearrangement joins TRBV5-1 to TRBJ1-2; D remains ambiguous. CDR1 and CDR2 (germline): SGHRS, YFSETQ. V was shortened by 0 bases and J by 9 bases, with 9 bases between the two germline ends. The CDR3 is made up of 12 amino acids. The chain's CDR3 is CASSLATGSYTF. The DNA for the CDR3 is TGCGCCAGCAGCTTGGCGACTGGGAGCTACACCTTC.